Described below is a single T cell receptor (beta chain) sequence and its context. This clone came up a few times. This receptor's antigen is unknown. One base away there is no much larger clone; base qualities are not given. TCRbeta CDR3 regions were amplified from genomic DNA using the immunoSEQ Assay, a bias-controlled multiplex PCR. On the study's bioinformatics: The number of nucleated cells in each sample was estimated by amplification of reference gene primers within the assay. Sequence reads were collapsed and filtered to measure the absolute abundance of every unique TCRbeta CDR3 rearrangement. For each sample, productive Simpson clonality was calculated as the square root of Simpson's diversity index over productive rearrangements. Not all clones reach the TCRdb copy of this immuneACCESS table, which keeps in-frame sequences only. Checked studies attribute under half of the gap to unresolved V genes and leave the rest unexplained. The D gene and trimming were derived from the DNA, and the V and J assignments and clone size from that table. Here the sample has over 150,000 clones; more than 75% occur a single time. Under 0.65% of the sample is taken by the ten largest.

CDR1 and CDR2 (SGHAT, FQNNGV) derive from the germline V gene. There are 14 amino acids in the CDR3, from cysteine to phenylalanine inclusive. Of the read, only the CDR3 DNA is kept; its 42 bases are in frame from base 1. V lost 3 bases and J lost 0 bases; the stretch between them is 9 bases long. These data belong to a study of blood T cell repertoires in COVID-19 (dated by TCRdb to the early 2020s). A note on the overall study: Samples from collaborators originated in the United States, Italy and Spain and spanned both the acute and convalescent phases of COVID-19. The samples were drawn from two sources: the first 160 participants of the ongoing ImmuneRACE study, and 1,200 or so subjects contributed by 6 global collaborators. The repertoires were released in a freely available public database meant as a resource for research on the immune response to SARS-CoV-2. Deeply sampled blood TCRbeta repertoires from subjects exposed to, actively infected with, or recovered from COVID-19 were included in the dataset. Nearly every sample came with metadata listing a de-identified subject ID, COVID-19 status, age in years and sex. The material from the prospective study consisted of cDNA or gDNA derived from T cells, B-cell-depleted T cells, or PBMCs. Where available, HLA class I and class II types were taken from metadata supplied by the sample provider and were not determined by assay-based typing. Findings and caveats that apply to the study as a whole: The quantity of clinical and demographic metadata differed by source and by participant and was supplied without curation.

One collaborating source in Seattle enrolled patients during active infection and followed them longitudinally through the course of disease. Collaborating institutions collected whole blood in K2EDTA tubes following their own protocols. For TCRbeta analysis, collaborators shipped samples as frozen whole blood, isolated PBMCs, or DNA extracted from either of those sample types. This TCR derives from a man between 60 and 70 years old with COVID-19, enrolled during active disease. Sample: peripheral blood. Here the chain combines TRBV11-2 and TRBJ2-7, with a weak D call of TRBD2 (5 bases match). The CDR3 protein is CASSFGGVSYEQYF. The nucleotide sequence reads TGTGCCAGCAGCTTTGGAGGAGTCTCCTACGAGCAGTACTTC.